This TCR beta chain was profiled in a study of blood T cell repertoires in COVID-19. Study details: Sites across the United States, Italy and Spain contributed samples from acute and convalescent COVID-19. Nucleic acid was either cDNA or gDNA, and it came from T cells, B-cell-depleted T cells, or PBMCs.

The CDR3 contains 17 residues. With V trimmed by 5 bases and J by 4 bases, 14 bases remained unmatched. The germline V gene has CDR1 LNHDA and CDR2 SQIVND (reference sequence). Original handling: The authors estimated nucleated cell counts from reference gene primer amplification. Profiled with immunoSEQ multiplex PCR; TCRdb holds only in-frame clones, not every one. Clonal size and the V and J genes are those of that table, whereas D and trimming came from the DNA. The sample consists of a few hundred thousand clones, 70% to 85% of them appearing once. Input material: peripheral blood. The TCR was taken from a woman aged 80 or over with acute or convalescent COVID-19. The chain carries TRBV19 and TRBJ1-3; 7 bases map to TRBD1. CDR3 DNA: TGTGCCAGTAGTCCACTTGACAGGGCCCCTGGAGGAAACACCATATATTTT. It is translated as CASSPLDRAPGGNTIYF.